This is a list of T cell receptor beta chains from one sample in a study of blood T cells in healthy people across ages. MiXCR, applied by TCRdb to the 5' RACE reads, yields one record per CDR3 protein. The table records about 1,400,000 distinct CDR3 sequences, 45% to 70% of them present only once. Sequencing was carried out using blood. Receptors originate from a man aged 18-30 years in good health. Both conserved end residues are part of each CDR3.

j_gene	v_gene	CDR3aa
TRBJ2-3	TRBV11-2	CASSIGTGDTDTQYF
TRBJ2-7	TRBV29-1	CSVEPLRTGPYEQYF
-	TRBV10-1	CASSESVASSYEQYF
TRBJ1-3	TRBV20-1	CSARGPTGNTIYF
TRBJ2-3	TRBV6-2/TRBV6-3	CASSPGLGGFDTQYF
TRBJ1-2	TRBV9	CASSPQGSPTSYGYTF
TRBJ2-7	TRBV21-1	CASSKGDGSSYEQYF
TRBJ2-2	TRBV7-9	CAGSSPAENTEELFF
TRBJ1-5	TRBV5-5	CASSFLGNNQPQHF
TRBJ2-7	TRBV11-2	CASSLGNRGHYEQYF
TRBJ2-7	TRBV5-5	CASQGVSEQYF
TRBJ2-7	TRBV20-1	CSAPGQGVTYEQYF
TRBJ1-6	TRBV6-6	CASSSSEGRNSSPLHF
TRBJ2-4	TRBV4-1	CASSHSQGVRYEQSF
-	TRBV6-6	CASSYSDQKPSYNEQYF
TRBJ2-5	TRBV6-5	CASSDSGGRETQYF
TRBJ2-7	TRBV25-1	CASSETQAYEQYF
TRBJ2-1	TRBV6-6	CASSYSLERGLNEQFF
TRBJ2-5	TRBV4-1	CASSQDPQRSETQYF
TRBJ1-2	TRBV6-2/TRBV6-3	CASSPTPVYGYTF
TRBJ1-4	TRBV5-8	CASSLRGGKLFF
TRBJ2-7	TRBV7-8	CASSLQRLAGVREQYF
TRBJ2-2	TRBV11-2	CASSFTDTGELFF
TRBJ2-1	TRBV7-9	CASSSVGTPNNEQFF
TRBJ1-2	TRBV27	CASSPTGPYGYTF
TRBJ2-3	TRBV29-1	CSVEEKATDKQYF
TRBJ1-2	TRBV5-1	CASIIEPGQGDYTF
TRBJ1-2	TRBV6-6	CVSRRSGQGDNYGYTF
TRBJ1-4	TRBV20-1	CSARRDRKWNEKLFF
TRBJ2-7	TRBV5-6	CASSFTLAYEQYF
TRBJ2-7	TRBV20-1	CSAAPGGSRNEQYF
TRBJ2-4	TRBV20-1	CSATQGALAKNIQYF
TRBJ2-5	TRBV29-1	CSVPGVETQYF
TRBJ1-1	TRBV20-1	CSAIRAPTGLNTEAFF
TRBJ2-3	TRBV20-1	CSARGGAAGTDTQYF
TRBJ2-7	TRBV24-1	CATSDPQRSYEQYF
TRBJ2-1	TRBV10-3	CGISESEGGSYNEQFF
TRBJ1-3	TRBV12-3/TRBV12-4	CASSRDGTSGNTIYF
TRBJ1-6	TRBV6-1	CASSEVRDSNSPLHF
TRBJ1-2	TRBV11-2	CASSSRVAAYGYTF
TRBJ1-2	TRBV4-1	CASSQLGRDGYTF
TRBJ2-1	TRBV27	CASSLLGREQFF
TRBJ2-4	TRBV20-1	CSALAGETINEQYF
TRBJ2-7	TRBV6-5	CASNQGGSYEQYF
TRBJ2-5	TRBV29-1	CSVARDHNEQYF
TRBJ1-2	TRBV5-1	CASSTMTGSYGYTF
TRBJ2-5	TRBV10-3	CAISESVGRRQETQYF
TRBJ2-2	TRBV28	CASSSGHYPNTGELFF
TRBJ2-2	TRBV27	CASSGMDTGELFF
TRBJ1-6	TRBV6-5	CASTAGGGSPLHF
TRBJ2-5	TRBV5-1	CASSLDVGRPETQYF
TRBJ1-2	TRBV29-1	CSVETGGAYGYTF
TRBJ2-7	TRBV6-6	CASSVNYEQYF
TRBJ2-3	TRBV7-2	CASSPGGGLAADTQYF